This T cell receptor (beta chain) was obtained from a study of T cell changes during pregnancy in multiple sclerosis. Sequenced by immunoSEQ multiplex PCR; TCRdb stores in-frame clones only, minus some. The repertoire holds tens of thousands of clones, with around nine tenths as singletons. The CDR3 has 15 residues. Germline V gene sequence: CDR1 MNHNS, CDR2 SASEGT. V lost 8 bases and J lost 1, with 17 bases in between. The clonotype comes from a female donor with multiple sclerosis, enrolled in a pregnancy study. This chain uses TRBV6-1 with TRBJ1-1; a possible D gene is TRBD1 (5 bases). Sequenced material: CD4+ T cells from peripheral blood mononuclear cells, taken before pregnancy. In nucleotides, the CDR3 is TGTGCCAGCCCGGACGTACAGGCCAAGAACACTGAAGCTTTCTTT. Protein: CASPDVQAKNTEAFF.